This paragraph reports one T cell receptor beta chain. Its cognate antigen has yet to be identified. The cohort consisted of hundreds of healthy bone marrow donors. At the time of sampling, every cohort member was nominally healthy, though immune exposures that went unrecorded were likely present. The donor tested CMV seropositive and was one of the 289 seropositive cohort members. Each donor provided a peripheral blood sample, and peripheral blood mononuclear cells were used for TCR beta sequencing. The Qiagen DNeasy Blood Extraction Kit was used to extract genomic DNA from the blood cell samples. The method was the immunoSEQ multiplex PCR assay. A mixture of 60 forward primers for TCR Vbeta segments and 13 reverse primers for TCR Jbeta segments was used in the multiplex PCR. Amplification of the CDR3 region of rearranged TCR beta genes was performed with a multiplex PCR assay on genomic DNA. The amplified TCR beta libraries were sequenced on the Illumina HiSeq System as 87-base-pair reads. Turning to the authors' computational methods: A later analysis tallied about 77 million unique TCR beta chains across the approximately 670 repertoires, and around 10 million of those chains were shared by two or more donors. A nearest-neighbor algorithm error-corrected the raw reads and collapsed the reads into unique sequences, merging closely related sequences to remove PCR and sequencing errors. To assign V, D and J gene segments, CDR3 sequences were aligned to IMGT reference sequences. Each retained sequence needed at least a six-nucleotide match to both a V gene segment and a J gene segment. Rearrangements were classified as productive when the CDR3 lacked stop codons and remained in frame with V and J, and all other rearrangements were classified as non-productive. Following IMGT convention, CDR3 was defined as the stretch from the second conserved V-encoded cysteine up to the conserved J-encoded phenylalanine. The earlier analysis of about 500 of the donors excluded sequences that lacked an unambiguous match to a single V gene segment. An earlier analysis of 587 of the donors classified V segments as functional when productive rearrangements were above 56.7% and as segregating when the standard deviation between donors was above 5%. A statistical classification framework was developed to diagnose cytomegalovirus status using the catalog of TCR beta chain sequences. V and J gene assignment, in a later analysis, came from comparing TCR nucleotide sequences with IMGT/GENE-DB human TR gene sequences. The TCRdist pipeline was used in a later analysis to assign CDR3 sequences and most-parsimonious VDJ recombination scenarios. A later analysis defined each TCR beta chain by its CDR3 amino acid sequence plus V-gene family, and excluded reads lacking a unique V-gene family. In a later analysis, around 600 highly shared, low-generation-probability nucleotide sequences were removed to address suspected cross-contamination and a sequencing artifact. In a later analysis, a clonal expansion index was calculated for each public chain from normalized within-repertoire ranks of inferred template counts. A later analysis computed generation probabilities with a VDJ recombination model fitted to out-of-frame rearrangements, and checked the results against IGoR. Hypergeometric tests were used in a later analysis to score TCR-TCR, TCR-HLA and TCR-CMV co-occurrence, with a repertoire-size bias correction applied to the TCR pairs. To estimate false discovery rates, a later analysis permuted the HLA or CMV assignments 20 times. In a later analysis, co-occurring TCRs were grouped using DBSCAN, with TCRdist sequence similarity added in when clustering inside HLA-allele-positive subsets. For co-occurrence clustering, repertoires with fewer than 30,000 or more than 120,000 public chains were excluded, along with five or six repertoires with anomalous nucleotide sharing. Sourced from immuneACCESS, this table was stored by TCRdb with only in-frame sequences that have V and J called. A share of the clones is absent; for the studies checked, an unresolved V gene accounts for under half, and the remainder has no known explanation. The DNA was the basis for D and trimming; V, J and clone size are from that table. This sample's table has entries for around 65,000 clones. The top ten clones comprise approximately 5.3% of the sample.

The germline V gene (reference sequence) supplies CDR1 MNHEY and CDR2 SMNVEV. There are 14 amino acids in the CDR3, from cysteine to phenylalanine inclusive. Just CDR3 DNA is preserved here, 42 bases in frame from base 1. V and J lose 9 bases and 5 bases, and a span of 20 bases separates them. This sample was included in a study of cytomegalovirus exposure and HLA in healthy donors (dated by TCRdb to 2016 to 2017). About the study as a whole: In an earlier analysis of some 610 of the donors, 276 Gb of sequence data and 100 million or so unique TCR beta sequences from roughly 190 million T cells were reported. An early release that covered about 640 HLA-typed donors contained approximately 300 gigabases of sequencing data and tens of millions of unique TCR sequences. Of the roughly 390 genotyped donors, approximately 80% were placed in the genetic ancestry cluster associated with self-reported Caucasian donors. The study was designed to test whether signatures of past pathogen exposure could be identified by cataloging public T cell receptors. The study used immunosequencing to profile the T cell repertoires of more than 650 subjects and linked those repertoires to cytomegalovirus serostatus. Along with the roughly 710-subject first cohort, a separate validation cohort of around 110 different subjects was used. To predict cytomegalovirus infection status, the study combined high-throughput TCR immunosequencing, statistical association of individual TCRs with disease status, and machine learning. To study patterns of TCR occurrence, a later analysis re-analyzed previously published TCR beta repertoires from several hundred donors and added high-resolution HLA genotyping. In the later analysis, no new phenotypic data were used to find candidate immune exposures; instead, reliance was placed on TCR beta sequences and their occurrence across donors. To decide whether each TCR beta V gene segment behaved as functional or pseudogenic, an earlier analysis of 587 of the donors relied on high-throughput TCR beta sequencing. Alongside the repertoire data, information on donor age, sex, ethnicity and CMV serostatus was compiled. A later genetic analysis took genome-wide SNP genotypes for about three fifths of the 666 donors and used that subset as a discovery cohort. Every repertoire in the discovery cohort had been generated on one and the same sequencing platform. HLA typing covered class I and class II loci at four-digit resolution. The number of typed donors differed by locus: 629-630 for A, B, C, DRB1 and DQB1; approximately 520 for DQA1; approximately 600 for DPA1; and around 490 for DPB1. Roughly five DR-DQ haplotypes were treated as single units for association and clustering because of strong linkage in the cohort. On average, roughly 240,000 unique TCR beta nucleotide sequences were sequenced per donor among a few hundred genotyped donors of the cohort, with about 17% of those sequences being non-productive. Results and caveats for the whole study, not just this receptor: Only TCR beta chains were sequenced in this cohort, and the absence of alpha or paired-chain data limited detectable features. According to a later analysis, most CMV-associated TCR beta chains appeared to be HLA-restricted, and the HLA associations seemed to be driven largely by CMV exposure. Across donors, most TCR sequences were observed very rarely, whereas some public TCRs were present in many individuals. The only immune exposure information available for the cohort was CMV serostatus. In a later analysis, HLA-associated TCR beta chains were found to be more clonally expanded and to have lower generation probabilities than equally common non-associated chains. A further reported finding was that TCR beta sequences accurately predicted the HLA-A and HLA-B alleles for most subjects in the first cohort. According to the authors, the approach could potentially be generalized to other disease states and immunological phenotypes. Approximately 18 rarely observed V segments, including chromosome 9 orphons, were excluded from the earlier analysis of several hundred of the donors because counts were too low. Some IMGT-functional V segments, including TRBV6-2 and TRBV6-3, could not be told apart with the 87-base-pair reads, so those segments were excluded. Strong co-occurrence of HLA alleles, especially DR and DQ, made assigning TCR associations to individual alleles difficult. A total of 164 TCR beta chains were listed by the study as associated with cytomegalovirus. A later analysis associated about 18,000 TCR beta sequences with specific HLA alleles at a false discovery rate of 0.05. In a later analysis, TCR association rates were found to vary across HLA loci, with the most associated TCRs seen for DRB1 alleles and the fewest for HLA-C alleles. An earlier analysis of around 600 of the donors showed that most TCR beta V segments appeared in productive rearrangements either about 87% or about 30% of the time, which broadly matched IMGT annotations. An association between a missense DCLRE1C variant and V-gene and J-gene trimming of TCR beta chains was found in a later genetic analysis and replicated in an independent cohort. In both the original and validation cohorts, the classifier was reported to diagnose cytomegalovirus status with high specificity and sensitivity. Because HLA typing was missing for some donors at each locus, association tests included only the typed subset. Correlated functional status among segregating V segments might be attributable to linkage disequilibrium, but an unknown experimental factor could not be ruled out. Several of the top co-occurrence clusters appeared to be linked to parvovirus B19, influenza, CMV and Epstein-Barr virus, according to a later analysis. In vitro tests confirmed that a few of the cytomegalovirus-associated TCR beta chains recognize cytomegalovirus antigens. A later genetic analysis reported fewer N-insertions in productive TCRs among donors in an Asian-associated ancestry cluster than the approximately 670-donor mean. The sequencing pipeline was judged likely to have produced a cluster of highly shared sequence variants as a technical artifact. The presence/absence analyses assumed that sequencing depth was roughly uniform across donors, and that assumption may not be true.

The chain is encoded by TRBV27 joined to TRBJ2-7; the D segment could be TRBD2, given 6 matching bases. The receptor was derived from a man aged 25 to 40 in good health and CMV-seropositive. Sequencing used PBMCs. The nucleotides read TGTGCCAGGCGGGCTGGAGGGCGCGATAACGAGCAGTACTTC. Its protein product is CARRAGGRDNEQYF.